The present TCR beta chain was sequenced within a study of cytomegalovirus exposure and HLA in healthy donors. Study results and limitations: Presence/absence results assume similar sequencing depth per donor, which may not hold.

Looked up from germline, CDR1 is SQVTM and CDR2 is ANQGSEA. Trimming stripped 1 base from V and 0 bases from J, with 8 bases between. The CDR3 totals 14 residues. Primers: 60 Vbeta forward and 13 Jbeta reverse. The protocol was immunoSEQ multiplex PCR, while the TCRdb copy is restricted to in-frame clones and leaves out a portion. The table records more than 110,000 clones, around 79% of them present only once. Concerning this clone: What it recognizes is unknown.

V is TRBV29-1 and J is TRBJ2-3; tentative D call: TRBD1 (5 bases). The sequence was collected from a male donor in good health and CMV-seronegative. Sequences were obtained from PBMCs. DNA for the CDR3: TGCAGCGTTGAAGGCACAGGTAGCACAGATACGCAGTATTTT. Its protein product is CSVEGTGSTDTQYF.